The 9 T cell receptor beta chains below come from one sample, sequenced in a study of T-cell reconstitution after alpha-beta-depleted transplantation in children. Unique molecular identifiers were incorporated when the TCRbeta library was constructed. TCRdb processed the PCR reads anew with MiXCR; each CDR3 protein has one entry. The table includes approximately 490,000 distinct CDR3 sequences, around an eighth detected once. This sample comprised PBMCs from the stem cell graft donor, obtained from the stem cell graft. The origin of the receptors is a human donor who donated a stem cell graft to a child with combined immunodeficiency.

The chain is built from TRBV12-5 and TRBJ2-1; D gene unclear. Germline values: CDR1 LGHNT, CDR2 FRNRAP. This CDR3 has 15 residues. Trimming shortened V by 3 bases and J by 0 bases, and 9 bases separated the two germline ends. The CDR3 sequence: CASGFGVSSYNEQFF. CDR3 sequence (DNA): TGTGCTAGTGGTTTTGGCGTGAGCTCCTACAATGAGCAGTTCTTC.

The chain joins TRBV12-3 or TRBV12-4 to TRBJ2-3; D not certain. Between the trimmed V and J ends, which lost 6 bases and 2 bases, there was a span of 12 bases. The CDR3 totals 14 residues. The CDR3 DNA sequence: TGTGCCAGCAGGCAAATTCCTGTCACAGATACGCAGTATTTT. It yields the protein CASRQIPVTDTQYF.

CDR3 sequence reads: CASSQSGGHSGNTIYF. The CDR3, as DNA: TGTGCCAGCAGCCAATCGGGGGGTCACTCTGGAAACACCATATATTTT. The rearrangement uses TRBV16 and TRBJ1-3, with D possibly being TRBD1 (5 bases). Looked up from germline, CDR1 is KGHSY and CDR2 is FQNENV. The CDR3 is 16 residues long. Trimming shortened V by 0 bases and J by 0 bases, and 9 bases separated the two germline ends.

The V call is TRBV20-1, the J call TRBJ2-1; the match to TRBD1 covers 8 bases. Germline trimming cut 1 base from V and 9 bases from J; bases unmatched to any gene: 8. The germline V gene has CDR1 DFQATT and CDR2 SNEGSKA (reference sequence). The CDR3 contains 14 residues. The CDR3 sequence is CSARVIPDRGEQFF. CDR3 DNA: TGCAGTGCTAGAGTAATACCCGACAGGGGTGAGCAGTTCTTC.

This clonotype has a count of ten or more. This chain's CDR3 is CASSFDSQETQYF. The CDR3 DNA reads TGCGCCAGCAGCTTCGACTCTCAAGAGACCCAGTACTTC. The gene calls are TRBV5-1 and TRBJ2-5, with unresolved D. CDR1 and CDR2 (germline): SGHRS, YFSETQ. V lost 2 bases and J lost 2, with 7 bases in between. The CDR3 is 13 residues long.

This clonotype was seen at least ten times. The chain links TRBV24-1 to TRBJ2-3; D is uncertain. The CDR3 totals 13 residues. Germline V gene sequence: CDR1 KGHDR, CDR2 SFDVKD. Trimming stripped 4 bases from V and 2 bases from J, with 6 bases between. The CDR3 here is CATSDLFTDTQYF. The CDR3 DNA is TGTGCCACCAGTGACCTCTTCACAGATACGCAGTATTTT.

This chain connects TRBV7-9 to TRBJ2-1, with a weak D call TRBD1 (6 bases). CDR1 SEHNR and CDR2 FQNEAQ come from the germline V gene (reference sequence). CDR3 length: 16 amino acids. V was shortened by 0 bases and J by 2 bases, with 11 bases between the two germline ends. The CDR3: CASSLATGSPYNEQFF. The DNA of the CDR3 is TGTGCCAGCAGCTTAGCTACAGGGAGTCCCTACAATGAGCAGTTCTTC.

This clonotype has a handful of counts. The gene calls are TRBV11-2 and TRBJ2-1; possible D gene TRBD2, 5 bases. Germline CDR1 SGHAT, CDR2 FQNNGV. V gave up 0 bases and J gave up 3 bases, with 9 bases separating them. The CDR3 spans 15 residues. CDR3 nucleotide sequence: TGTGCCAGCAGCTTAGACCTAGCTCGCTACAATGAGCAGTTCTTC. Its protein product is CASSLDLARYNEQFF. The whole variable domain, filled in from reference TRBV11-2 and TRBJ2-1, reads EAGVAQSPRYKIIEKRQSVAFWCNPISGHATLYWYQQILGQGPKLLIQFQNNGVVDDSQLPKDRFSAERLKGVDSTLKIQPAKLEDSAVYLCASSLDLARYNEQFFGPGTRLTVL.

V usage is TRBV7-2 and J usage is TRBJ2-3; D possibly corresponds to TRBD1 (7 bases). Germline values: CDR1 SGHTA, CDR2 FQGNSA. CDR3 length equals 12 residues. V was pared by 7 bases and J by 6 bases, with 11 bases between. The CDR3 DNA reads TGTGCCAGCACAGGGGGAGGCGATACGCAGTATTTT. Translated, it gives CASTGGGDTQYF.